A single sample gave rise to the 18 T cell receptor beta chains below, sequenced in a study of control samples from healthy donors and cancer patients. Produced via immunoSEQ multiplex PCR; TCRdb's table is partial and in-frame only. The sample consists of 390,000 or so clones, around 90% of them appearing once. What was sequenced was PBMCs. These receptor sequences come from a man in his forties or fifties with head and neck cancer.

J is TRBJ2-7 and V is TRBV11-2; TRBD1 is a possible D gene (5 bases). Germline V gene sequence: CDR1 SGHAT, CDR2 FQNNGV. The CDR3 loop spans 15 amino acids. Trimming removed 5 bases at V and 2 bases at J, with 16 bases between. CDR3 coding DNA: TGTGCCAGCAGCCCGAGACATACGACAGCCTACGAGCAGTACTTC. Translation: CASSPRHTTAYEQYF.

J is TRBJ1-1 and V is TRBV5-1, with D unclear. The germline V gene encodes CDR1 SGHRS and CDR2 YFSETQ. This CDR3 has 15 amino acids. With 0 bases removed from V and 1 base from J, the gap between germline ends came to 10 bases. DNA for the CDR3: TGCGCCAGCAGCTTGGCGTCTTTAGGGAACACTGAAGCTTTCTTT. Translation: CASSLASLGNTEAFF. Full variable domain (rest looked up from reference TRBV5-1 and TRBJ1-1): KAGVTQTPRYLIKTRGQQVTLSCSPISGHRSVSWYQQTPGQGLQFLFEYFSETQRNKGNFPGRFSGRQFSNSRSEMNVSTLELGDSALYLCASSLASLGNTEAFFGQGTRLTVV.

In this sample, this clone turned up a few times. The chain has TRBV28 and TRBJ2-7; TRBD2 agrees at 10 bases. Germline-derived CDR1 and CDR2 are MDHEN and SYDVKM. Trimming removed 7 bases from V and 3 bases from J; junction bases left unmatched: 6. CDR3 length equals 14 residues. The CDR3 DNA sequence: TGTGCCAGCAATCCTAGCGGGGGTGTCTACGAGCAGTACTTC. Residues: CASNPSGGVYEQYF.

The CDR3 loop is CAISEELAAYEQYF. The CDR3 DNA follows: TGTGCCATCAGTGAAGAACTAGCGGCCTACGAGCAGTACTTC. The gene calls are TRBV10-3 and TRBJ2-7; TRBD2 aligns across 8 bases. J was trimmed by 2 bases and V by 3 bases; bases with no gene match: 3. The CDR3 is made up of 14 amino acids. The germline CDR1 and CDR2 sequences are ENHRY and SYGVKD.

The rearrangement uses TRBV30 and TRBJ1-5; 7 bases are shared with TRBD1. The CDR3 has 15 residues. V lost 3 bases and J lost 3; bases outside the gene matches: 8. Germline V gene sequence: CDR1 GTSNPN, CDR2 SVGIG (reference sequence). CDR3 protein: CAWSLIDRDNQPQHF. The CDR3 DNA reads TGTGCCTGGAGCCTCATCGACAGGGACAATCAGCCCCAGCATTTT.

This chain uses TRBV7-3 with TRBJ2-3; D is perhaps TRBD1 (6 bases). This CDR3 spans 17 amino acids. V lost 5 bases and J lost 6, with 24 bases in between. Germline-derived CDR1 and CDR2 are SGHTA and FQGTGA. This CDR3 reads CASSLLPATGVGDTQYF. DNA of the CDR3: TGTGCCAGCAGCCTCCTGCCGGCGACAGGCGTGGGGGATACGCAGTATTTT.

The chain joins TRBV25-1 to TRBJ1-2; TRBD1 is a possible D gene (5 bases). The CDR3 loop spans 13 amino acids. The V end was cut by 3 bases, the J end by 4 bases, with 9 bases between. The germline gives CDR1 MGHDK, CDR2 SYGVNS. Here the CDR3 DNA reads TGTGCCAGCAGTGACTCCGACAGCTATGGCTACACCTTC. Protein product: CASSDSDSYGYTF.

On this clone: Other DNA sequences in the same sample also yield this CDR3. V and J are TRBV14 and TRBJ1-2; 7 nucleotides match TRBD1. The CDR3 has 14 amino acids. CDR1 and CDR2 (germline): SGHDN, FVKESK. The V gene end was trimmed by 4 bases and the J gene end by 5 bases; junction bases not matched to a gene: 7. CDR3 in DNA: TGTGCCAGCAGCCCGGGCAGGGGGGGATATGGCTACACCTTC. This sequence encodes CASSPGRGGYGYTF.

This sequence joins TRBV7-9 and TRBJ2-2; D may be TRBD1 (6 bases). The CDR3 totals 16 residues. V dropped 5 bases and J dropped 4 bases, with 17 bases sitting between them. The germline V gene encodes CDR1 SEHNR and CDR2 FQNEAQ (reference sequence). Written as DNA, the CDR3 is TGTGCCAGCAGCCTCTCCGTGGGACAAGGCACCGGGGAGCTGTTTTTT. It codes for CASSLSVGQGTGELFF.

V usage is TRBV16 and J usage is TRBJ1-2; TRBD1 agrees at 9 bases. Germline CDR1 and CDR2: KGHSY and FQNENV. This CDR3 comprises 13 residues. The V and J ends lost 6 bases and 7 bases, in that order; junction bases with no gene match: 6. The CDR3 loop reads CASSPLDRGGYTF. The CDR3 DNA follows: TGTGCCAGCAGTCCCTTGGACAGGGGTGGCTACACCTTC.

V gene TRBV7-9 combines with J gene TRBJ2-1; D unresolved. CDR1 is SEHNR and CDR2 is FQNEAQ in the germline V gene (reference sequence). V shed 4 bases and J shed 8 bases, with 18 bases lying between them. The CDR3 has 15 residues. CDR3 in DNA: TGTGCCAGCAGCTCACCCGAAAGGCCTGTCGATGAGCAGTTCTTC. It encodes CASSSPERPVDEQFF.

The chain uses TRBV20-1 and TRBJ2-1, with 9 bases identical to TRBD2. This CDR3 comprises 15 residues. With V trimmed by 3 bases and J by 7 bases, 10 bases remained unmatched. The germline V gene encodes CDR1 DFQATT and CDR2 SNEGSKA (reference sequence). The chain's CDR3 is CSASQGGRARNEQFF. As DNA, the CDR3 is TGCAGTGCTAGTCAGGGCGGGAGGGCCCGGAATGAGCAGTTCTTC.

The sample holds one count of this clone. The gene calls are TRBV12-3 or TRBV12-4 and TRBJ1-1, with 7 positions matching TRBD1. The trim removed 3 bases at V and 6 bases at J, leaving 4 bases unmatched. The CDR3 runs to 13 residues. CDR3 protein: CASSLGQGAEAFF. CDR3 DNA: TGTGCCAGCAGTTTGGGCCAGGGGGCTGAAGCTTTCTTT.

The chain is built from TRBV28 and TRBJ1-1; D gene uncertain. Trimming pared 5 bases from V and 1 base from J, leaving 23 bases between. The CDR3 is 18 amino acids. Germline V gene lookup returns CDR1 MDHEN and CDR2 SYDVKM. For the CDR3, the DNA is TGTGCCAGCAGTCTCGCCCGTGGTGTATGGGTTGGGAACACTGAAGCTTTCTTT. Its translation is CASSLARGVWVGNTEAFF.

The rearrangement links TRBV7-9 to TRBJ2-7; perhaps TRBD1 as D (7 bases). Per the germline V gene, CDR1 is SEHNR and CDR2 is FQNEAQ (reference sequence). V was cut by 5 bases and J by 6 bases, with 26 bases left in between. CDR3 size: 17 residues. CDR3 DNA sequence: TGTGCCAGCAGCAGAGGGGGAGGACAGGCCTTCCCGGGCGAGCAGTACTTC. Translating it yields CASSRGGGQAFPGEQYF.

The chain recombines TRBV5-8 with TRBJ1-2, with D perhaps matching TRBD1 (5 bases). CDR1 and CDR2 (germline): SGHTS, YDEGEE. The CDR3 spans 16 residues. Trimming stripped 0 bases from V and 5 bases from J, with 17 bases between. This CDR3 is CASSLGWGTELYGYTF. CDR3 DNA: TGTGCCAGCAGCTTGGGTTGGGGGACGGAACTATATGGCTACACCTTC.

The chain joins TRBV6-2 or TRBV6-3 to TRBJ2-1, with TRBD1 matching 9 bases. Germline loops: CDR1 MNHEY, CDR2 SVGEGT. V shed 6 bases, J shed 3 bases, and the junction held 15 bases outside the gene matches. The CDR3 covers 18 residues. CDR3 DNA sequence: TGTGCCAGCAGCCGGGACAGGGTTCAGCGGACCGACTACAATGAGCAGTTCTTC. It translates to CASSRDRVQRTDYNEQFF.

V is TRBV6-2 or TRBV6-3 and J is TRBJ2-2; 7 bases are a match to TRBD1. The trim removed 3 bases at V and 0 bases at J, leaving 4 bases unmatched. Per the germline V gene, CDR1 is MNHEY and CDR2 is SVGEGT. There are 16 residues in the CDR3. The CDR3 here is CASSYWQGANTGELFF. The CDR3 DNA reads TGTGCCAGCAGTTATTGGCAGGGGGCGAACACCGGGGAGCTGTTTTTT.